Sequencing of this TCR beta chain was carried out in a study of Ad26.COV2.S vaccination and SARS-CoV-2 variants. Clones were read by immunoSEQ multiplex PCR, and TCRdb kept only the in-frame ones, dropping some. The sample contains 350,000 to 450,000 clones, approximately 92% of which appear only once. Stated treatment: some 20 received Ad26.COV2.S at low or high dose, single or two shots; about 5 received placebo; per-sample allocation not given. Samples were taken on day 63 after the first vaccine or placebo injection. The CDR3 loop spans 16 amino acids. CDR1 and CDR2 (germline): SGHDT, YYEEEE. Trimming pared 4 bases from V and 0 bases from J, leaving 13 bases between.

The source of this sequence is a person between 18 and 59 years old who received the Ad26.COV2.S COVID-19 vaccine or a placebo. The V and J genes are TRBV5-6 and TRBJ2-2; no clear D gene. Sequenced here: peripheral blood, sampled in a trial of Ad26.COV2.S vaccine versus placebo. CDR3 residues: CASSPLPPPNTGELFF. CDR3 in DNA: TGTGCCAGCAGCCCCCTTCCTCCACCGAACACCGGGGAGCTGTTTTTT.